This note documents a single T cell receptor (beta chain) sequence. Its antigen is not identified. The data belong to a study of beta chain features in type 1 diabetes. The study's findings and limits: For patients, the naive, central memory and Treg TCRB repertoires appeared more alike than for healthy donors. Shorter templates may be favored by PCR, equally so in patients and controls. There were fewer insertions and more deletions at the VDJ junctions of type 1 diabetes patients.

Germline loops: CDR1 MNHNS, CDR2 SASEGT. V was pared by 4 bases and J by 5 bases, with 6 bases of the junction left unmatched. This CDR3 is built from 15 residues. Isolated RNA was reverse transcribed in full, so expressed TCRB transcripts were sequenced. Sequencing used immunoSEQ multiplex PCR; TCRdb keeps in-frame clones, though not all of them. The sample has 330,000 or so clones; around 19% are singletons. Sorting based on CD45RO/CCR7/CD25/CD127/CD95/CD27 separated CD4+ naive, central memory, regulatory and stem cell-like memory cells. This chain uses TRBV6-1 with TRBJ2-1, with TRBD2 matching 9 bases. The sequence came from a woman aged 18-30 years in good health. Sequenced input: naive CD4+ T cells from blood. The CDR3 region is CASSVSGGRNNEQFF. CDR3 nucleotides: TGTGCCAGCAGTGTCAGCGGGGGGCGCAACAATGAGCAGTTCTTC.